Shown below are 25 T cell receptor beta chains from a single sample sequenced in a study of OX40 agonist ivuxolimab in advanced cancers. TCRdb keeps only in-frame clones here, not all; method: immunoSEQ multiplex PCR. In the table there are fewer than 80,000 clones, roughly 76% of which are singletons. Sequencing was performed on CD4+ or CD8+ T cells sorted from blood, taken in a trial of the OX40 agonist ivuxolimab. The receptors come from an adult with an advanced solid tumor such as melanoma, head and neck, liver or kidney cancer.

V is TRBV5-1 and J is TRBJ1-2; 10 nucleotides align to TRBD1. Germline CDR1 reads SGHRS; CDR2 reads YFSETQ. V was pared by 3 bases and J by 6 bases, with 8 bases of the junction left unmatched. This CDR3 has 15 amino acids. The CDR3 reads CASSSAGTGEDGYTF. CDR3 DNA sequence: TGCGCCAGCAGCTCCGCCGGGACAGGGGAGGATGGCTACACCTTC.

V gene TRBV6-5 combines with J gene TRBJ1-1; TRBD1 aligns across 12 bases. This CDR3 comprises 15 residues. From germline, CDR1 is MNHEY and CDR2 SVGAGI. The ends lost 6 bases at V and 3 bases at J; junction bases unmatched: 5. The CDR3 coding sequence is TGTGCCAGCAGCGGGACAGGGGGCATGTACACTGAAGCTTTCTTT. Protein sequence: CASSGTGGMYTEAFF.

The rearrangement links TRBV29-1 to TRBJ1-2; 8 bases match TRBD1. The CDR3 sequence is 13 residues long. Germline CDR1 is SQVTM and CDR2 is ANQGSEA. The junction had 8 bases not matched to a gene; V was cut back by 7 bases and J by 4 bases. CDR3 in amino acids: CSATGDGGYGYTF. In DNA form, the CDR3 reads TGCAGCGCGACAGGGGATGGCGGCTATGGCTACACCTTC.

This clone was detected only a few times. This chain uses TRBV7-9 with TRBJ2-5; TRBD1 matches 7 bases. V lost 7 bases to trimming and J lost 2 bases; unmatched junction nucleotides: 4. CDR3 length: 13 residues. CDR1 is SEHNR and CDR2 is FQNEAQ in the germline V gene (reference sequence). The DNA of the CDR3 is TGTGCCAGCAAACGGACAGGTCAAGAGACCCAGTACTTC. Translating gives CASKRTGQETQYF.

V usage is TRBV5-4 and J usage is TRBJ2-3; 9 bases fit TRBD2. There are 15 residues in the CDR3. V was pared by 0 bases and J by 1 base, with 0 bases of the junction left unmatched. The germline CDR1 and CDR2 sequences are SGHNT and YYREEE (reference sequence). The CDR3 DNA reads TGTGCCAGCAGCTTGGCTAGCGGGGGCACAGATACGCAGTATTTT. This codes for CASSLASGGTDTQYF.

The chain links TRBV11-2 to TRBJ2-7; maybe TRBD2 (6 bases). V lost 6 bases to trimming and J lost 0 bases, with 15 bases between them. The germline CDR1 and CDR2 sequences are SGHAT and FQNNGV. There are 15 residues in the CDR3. The CDR3 DNA is TGTGCCAGCAGACAGGAGGGACTCGTCTCCTACGAGCAGTACTTC. The encoded protein is CASRQEGLVSYEQYF. Together with reference TRBV11-2 and TRBJ2-7, the CDR3 gives the full variable domain: EAGVAQSPRYKIIEKRQSVAFWCNPISGHATLYWYQQILGQGPKLLIQFQNNGVVDDSQLPKDRFSAERLKGVDSTLKIQPAKLEDSAVYLCASRQEGLVSYEQYFGPGTRLTVT.

V and J are TRBV7-9 and TRBJ2-1, with TRBD1 matching over 8 bases. Germline values: CDR1 SEHNR, CDR2 FQNEAQ (reference sequence). The CDR3 is 18 amino acids. V shed 5 bases, J shed 2 bases, and the junction held 14 bases outside the gene matches. The DNA for the CDR3 is TGTGCCAGCAGCCGGAGGACAGGGTTAATGGTGACCTACAATGAGCAGTTCTTC. Translated, it gives CASSRRTGLMVTYNEQFF.

The chain combines TRBV29-1 with TRBJ2-2; 13 bases are shared with TRBD2. Unmatched junction bases numbered 8, after V lost 6 bases and J lost 4 bases. The length of the CDR3 is 16 residues. The germline gives CDR1 SQVTM, CDR2 ANQGSEA. CDR3 sequence reads: CSVVTSGRFTTGELFF. The CDR3 DNA reads as TGCAGCGTCGTGACTAGCGGGAGGTTTACCACCGGGGAGCTGTTTTTT.

This clone was recorded only once. The chain combines TRBV18 with TRBJ2-7; 13 nucleotides align to TRBD2. The CDR3 consists of 18 residues. The V gene's germline CDR1 is KGHSH and CDR2 LQKENI. V lost 2 bases, J lost 3 bases, and 10 bases stayed unmatched. CDR3 DNA sequence: TGTGCCAGCTCACCATCCGGGACTAGCGGGGAAAATATCTACGAGCAGTACTTC. Encoded protein: CASSPSGTSGENIYEQYF.

V and J are TRBV18 and TRBJ1-2; possibly TRBD1 for D (6 bases). Germline V gene data show CDR1 as KGHSH and CDR2 as LQKENI. Deletions cut 2 bases from V and 7 bases from J, with 17 bases between. CDR3 length: 15 amino acids. The CDR3 DNA sequence: TGTGCCAGCTCACCAAGGGGGTCCCAGGGGACTGGCTACACCTTC. It is translated as CASSPRGSQGTGYTF.

The rearrangement links TRBV7-9 to TRBJ1-1; TRBD1 might be the D (6 bases). V lost 1 base and J 4 bases, leaving 13 bases between the germline ends. Germline V gene lookup returns CDR1 SEHNR and CDR2 FQNEAQ (reference sequence). The length of the CDR3 is 15 residues. CDR3 coding DNA: TGTGCCAGCAGCTTAGGGGGGGCCCCCGGCACTGAAGCTTTCTTT. This sequence encodes CASSLGGAPGTEAFF.

The V and J genes are TRBV27 and TRBJ1-2; the match to TRBD1 covers 7 bases. This CDR3 has 14 residues. CDR1 and CDR2 from the germline V gene are MNHEY and SMNVEV (reference sequence). V lost 5 bases, J lost 8 bases, and 11 bases stayed unmatched. The CDR3 protein is CASSPRQGLWGYTF. The CDR3 region has the DNA TGTGCCAGCAGTCCAAGACAGGGATTATGGGGCTACACCTTC.

The chain joins TRBV11-1 to TRBJ1-6; D is unclear. There are 13 residues in the CDR3. CDR1 is SGHAT, CDR2 FQDESV, per germline (reference sequence). Trimming cost V 2 bases and J 8 bases, with 7 bases left between them. The CDR3 region is CASSLSHDSPLHF. In DNA form, the CDR3 reads TGTGCCAGCAGCTTAAGCCACGATTCACCCCTCCACTTT.

The chain has TRBV19 and TRBJ2-3; 7 positions agree with TRBD1. V was clipped by 5 bases and J by 6 bases; unmatched bases: 17. CDR1 LNHDA and CDR2 SQIVND come from the germline V gene (reference sequence). The CDR3 has 17 amino acids. Here the CDR3 DNA reads TGTGCCAGTAGTTCCAGTGGGTTCGACAGGGCTTGGGATACGCAGTATTTT. It codes for CASSSSGFDRAWDTQYF.

The gene calls are TRBV29-1 and TRBJ1-2, with a tentative D call TRBD1 (6 bases). Trimming cost V 4 bases and J 3 bases, with 12 bases left between them. The germline CDR1 and CDR2 sequences are SQVTM and ANQGSEA. The CDR3 is 13 residues long. The CDR3 reads CSVVTGLDYGYTF. The DNA of the CDR3 is TGCAGCGTTGTTACAGGGCTTGACTATGGCTACACCTTC.

This chain connects TRBV15 to TRBJ1-5; D is undetermined. Germline V gene data show CDR1 as LNHNV and CDR2 as YYDKDF (reference sequence). Trimming shortened V by 0 bases and J by 6 bases, and 6 bases separated the two germline ends. This CDR3 is built from 13 residues. DNA of the CDR3: TGTGCCACCAGCAGAGATGGTGTTCAGCCCCAGCATTTT. This sequence encodes CATSRDGVQPQHF.

CDR3 bases: TGTGCCAGTAGAGAAGTCGACAGACGCTCCTATAATTCACCCCTCCACTTT. Encoded protein: CASREVDRRSYNSPLHF. J is TRBJ1-6 and V is TRBV19; the D gene is possibly TRBD1 (5 bases). The length of the CDR3 is 17 residues. The germline V gene has CDR1 LNHDA and CDR2 SQIVND (reference sequence). V was clipped by 6 bases and J by 0 bases, with 15 bases between them.

The V and J genes are TRBV27 and TRBJ1-2, with a tentative D call TRBD1 (6 bases). Trimming shortened V by 6 bases and J by 4 bases, and 9 bases separated the two germline ends. The CDR3 has 12 amino acids. Germline V gives CDR1 MNHEY, CDR2 SMNVEV (reference sequence). CDR3: CASRKGGYGYTF. CDR3 nucleotides: TGTGCCAGCAGAAAGGGGGGCTATGGCTACACCTTC.

This rearrangement joins TRBV11-3 to TRBJ2-2, with D perhaps matching TRBD2 (6 bases). V was pared by 8 bases and J by 6 bases, with 10 bases between. Looked up from germline, CDR1 is SGHNT and CDR2 is YENEEA. This CDR3 spans 12 amino acids. The CDR3 nucleotides are TGTGCCAGCGGGGGGAGGCCCGGGGAGCTGTTTTTT. The encoded protein is CASGGRPGELFF.

The chain is built from TRBV19 and TRBJ2-4, with 11 bases matching TRBD1. The length of the CDR3 is 14 residues. From germline, CDR1 is LNHDA and CDR2 SQIVND (reference sequence). V was pared by 4 bases and J by 8 bases, with 4 bases of the junction left unmatched. CDR3 region: CASSRGTGGDIQYF. Written as DNA, the CDR3 is TGTGCCAGTAGTAGGGGGACAGGGGGTGACATTCAGTACTTC.

The V call is TRBV5-1, the J call TRBJ1-1, with D uncertain. V was pared by 4 bases and J by 5 bases, with 15 bases between. CDR3 size: 14 residues. Germline V CDR1 and CDR2: SGHRS, YFSETQ. CDR3 residues: CASSTLSAPTEAFF. The CDR3 nucleotides are TGCGCCAGCAGCACTCTTTCTGCCCCTACTGAAGCTTTCTTT.

Here the CDR3 reads CASSPEGWGQPQHF. The CDR3 DNA reads as TGTGCCAGCAGTCCCGAAGGATGGGGTCAGCCCCAGCATTTT. The chain combines TRBV28 with TRBJ1-5; no firm D call. Per germline, CDR1 MDHEN and CDR2 SYDVKM. The CDR3 length is 14 residues. Trimming stripped 5 bases from V and 6 bases from J, with 14 bases between.

The J gene is TRBJ2-3, the V gene TRBV28, with TRBD1 identical over 8 bases. The trim removed 6 bases at V and 8 bases at J, leaving 13 bases unmatched. Looked up from germline, CDR1 is MDHEN and CDR2 is SYDVKM. This CDR3 spans 15 amino acids. CDR3 residues: CASRGGQARGGTQYF. The DNA of the CDR3 is TGTGCCAGCAGGGGGGGACAGGCGAGGGGTGGTACGCAGTATTTT. Drawing the rest from reference TRBV28 and TRBJ2-3, the complete variable domain is DVKVTQSSRYLVKRTGEKVFLECVQDMDHENMFWYRQDPGLGLRLIYFSYDVKMKEKGDIPEGYSVSREKKERFSLILESASTNQTSMYLCASRGGQARGGTQYFGPGTRLTVL.

The chain employs TRBV18 and TRBJ1-3; TRBD1 matches at 7 bases. With V trimmed by 2 bases and J by 9 bases, 4 bases remained unmatched. Germline V gene sequence: CDR1 KGHSH, CDR2 LQKENI. The CDR3 extends over 13 amino acids. This CDR3 is CASSPYGTATIYF. The CDR3 bases are TGTGCCAGCTCACCATACGGGACAGCCACCATATATTTT.

This chain uses TRBV2 with TRBJ2-5, with D unresolved. Trimming pared 3 bases from V and 9 bases from J, leaving 11 bases between. Germline CDR1 and CDR2: SNHLY and FYNNEI. This CDR3 comprises 12 residues. The CDR3 nucleotides read TGTGCCAGCAGTGAGGCCCGAATCCCCCAGTACTTC. As protein: CASSEARIPQYF.